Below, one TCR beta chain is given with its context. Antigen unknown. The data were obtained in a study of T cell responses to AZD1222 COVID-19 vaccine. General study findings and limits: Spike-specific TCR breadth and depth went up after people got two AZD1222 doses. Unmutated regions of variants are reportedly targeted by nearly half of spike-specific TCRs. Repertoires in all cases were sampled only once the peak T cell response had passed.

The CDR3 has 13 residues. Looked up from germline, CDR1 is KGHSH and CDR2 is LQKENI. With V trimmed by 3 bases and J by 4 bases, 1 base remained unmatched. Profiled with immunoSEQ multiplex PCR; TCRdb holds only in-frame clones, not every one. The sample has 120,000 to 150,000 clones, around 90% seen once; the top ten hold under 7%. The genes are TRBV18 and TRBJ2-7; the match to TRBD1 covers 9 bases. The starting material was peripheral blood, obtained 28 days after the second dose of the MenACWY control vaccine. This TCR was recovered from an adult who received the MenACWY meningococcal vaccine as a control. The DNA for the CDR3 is TGTGCCAGCTCACCGGGGACAGGGTACGAGCAGTACTTC. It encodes CASSPGTGYEQYF.